The present entry profiles one T cell receptor (beta chain) with its context. Its target is not known. The sample comes from a study of shared clonotypes between healthy human individuals. Study results and limitations: How much donors shared clonotypes was expected to be affected by sequencing depth.

TCRdb's copy holds only in-frame clones and misses some; the assay was immunoSEQ multiplex PCR. The data contain fewer than 600,000 clones, 60% to 80% of them singletons. The sequence derives from a woman aged 40-49 years in good health. Some clones in this sample may be carry-over from other donors' samples. The sample comprised PBMCs.

CDR3 residues: CASSQGLGQGGSEAFF. In DNA, the CDR3 is TGCGCCAGCAGCCAAGGATTGGGACAGGGAGGCTCTGAAGCTTTCTTT. This chain joins TRBV4-3 and TRBJ1-1, with 9 bases identical to TRBD1. Germline V lookup: CDR1 LGHNA, CDR2 YSLEER. V gave up 1 base and J gave up 6 bases; unmatched junction bases: 9. This CDR3 is built from 16 residues.